A selection of T cell receptor beta chains follows, all from one sample in a study of patients and donors after allogeneic stem cell transplantation. MiXCR was run by TCRdb on the RT-PCR reads, yielding one entry per CDR3 protein. The sample comprises under 95,000 distinct CDR3 sequences, approximately 5.2% of which are singletons, and around 2.6% rests with the top ten. The specimen sequenced was blood, either unsorted or a sorted T cell fraction (not recorded which). The receptors originated from a human donor who was either an allogeneic HSCT recipient or a stem cell or donor lymphocyte infusion donor (not recorded which). It is not recorded whose cells these are; they may come from a transplant donor. Both conserved end residues are part of each CDR3. Each record gives: CDR3 protein, CDR3 DNA, J gene, D gene, V gene, clone size. A D gene is named only where the DNA matches it firmly. Part of the rows lack a size; the others show once, few, many or a class for expanded clones.

CATSRDIPLSGRAHEQFF | TGTGCCACCAGCAGAGATATACCCCTTAGCGGGAGGGCCCATGAGCAGTTCTTC | TRBJ2-1 | TRBD2 | TRBV15 | many
CASSFSSGLGHSPLHF | TGTGCCAGCAGTTTTTCGTCTGGGCTGGGCCATTCACCCCTCCACTTT | TRBJ1-6 | . | TRBV12-3/TRBV12-4 | many
CAAQGAGDYEQYF | TGTGCCGCCCAGGGGGCGGGGGACTACGAGCAGTACTTC | TRBJ2-7 | . | TRBV10-3 | many
CASSYSSLAGVYNEQFF | TGTGCCAGCAGTTACTCAAGTCTAGCGGGAGTCTACAATGAGCAGTTCTTC | TRBJ2-1 | TRBD2 | TRBV6-5 | many
CASSLAGGNTIYF | TGTGCCAGCAGTTTGGCAGGGGGAAACACCATATATTTT | TRBJ1-3 | . | TRBV7-6 | many
CASSRRDRPYEQYF | TGTGCCAGCAGCCGGCGGGACAGGCCCTACGAGCAGTACTTC | TRBJ2-7 | TRBD1 | TRBV11-2 | few
CSVMPNTEAFF | TGCAGCGTTATGCCGAACACTGAAGCTTTCTTT | TRBJ1-1 | . | TRBV29-1 | many
CASSQRREATAQHF | TGTGCCAGTAGCCAACGAAGGGAGGCGACCGCCCAGCATTTT | TRBJ1-5 | . | TRBV19 | .
CASSLTGQGGDEQYF | TGCGCCAGCAGCCTGACTGGGCAGGGCGGGGACGAGCAGTACTTC | TRBJ2-7 | . | TRBV5-1 | many
CAWSSSLTRGSNQPQHF | TGTGCCTGGAGTTCCTCCCTGACACGGGGATCGAATCAGCCCCAGCATTTT | TRBJ1-5 | . | TRBV30 | few
CSARPEVMTGDHNEQFF | TGCAGTGCTAGACCTGAGGTTATGACGGGAGATCACAATGAGCAGTTCTTC | TRBJ2-1 | . | TRBV20-1 | .
CASRSIINQVTQYF | TGTGCCAGCAGATCTATAATAAACCAGGTTACGCAGTATTTT | TRBJ2-3 | . | TRBV2 | few
CASSADRHLVNEQFF | TGTGCCAGCAGCGCCGACAGGCATCTGGTCAATGAGCAGTTCTTC | TRBJ2-1 | . | TRBV5-5 | many
CASSPTGAFTDTQYF | TGTGCCAGCAGTCCCACAGGGGCTTTCACAGATACGCAGTATTTT | TRBJ2-3 | TRBD1 | TRBV6-1 | many
CASTPGGAGDEQFF | TGCGCCAGCACCCCAGGGGGGGCGGGGGATGAGCAGTTCTTC | TRBJ2-1 | . | TRBV5-1 | .
CASSLDAPKGNEQFF | TGCGCCAGCAGCTTGGACGCCCCTAAAGGCAATGAGCAGTTCTTC | TRBJ2-1 | . | TRBV5-1 | many
CASSPSERLALSSYEQYF | TGTGCCAGCAGTCCGAGTGAGAGACTAGCGTTGAGCTCCTACGAGCAGTACTTC | TRBJ2-7 | TRBD2 | TRBV12-3/TRBV12-4 | medium-sized
CASSLDPHSPLHF | TGTGCCAGCAGCTTAGATCCCCATTCACCCCTCCACTTT | TRBJ1-6 | . | TRBV7-9 | few
CATTGGKETQYF | TGTGCCACAACAGGGGGCAAAGAGACCCAGTACTTC | TRBJ2-5 | TRBD1 | TRBV10-3 | few
CASSAGQGSSYEQYF | TGTGCCAGCAGCGCAGGACAGGGGAGCTCCTACGAGCAGTACTTC | TRBJ2-7 | TRBD1 | TRBV9 | .
CSARNSGSTIYF | TGCAGTGCTAGGAATTCTGGAAGCACCATATATTTT | TRBJ1-3 | . | TRBV20-1 | .
CASSVGGGQPQHF | TGTGCCAGCAGCGTAGGGGGGGGGCAGCCCCAGCATTTT | TRBJ1-5 | . | TRBV9 | .
CASSLVLGADTEAFF | TGCGCCAGCAGCTTGGTTCTGGGCGCGGACACTGAAGCTTTCTTT | TRBJ1-1 | . | TRBV5-1 | few
CASSLESSPLHF | TGTGCCAGCAGCTTGGAGTCTTCACCCCTCCACTTT | TRBJ1-6 | . | TRBV5-6 | many
CASSQEALQGTYGYTF | TGTGCCAGCAGCCAAGAGGCGTTACAGGGTACTTATGGCTACACCTTC | TRBJ1-2 | . | TRBV3-1 | few
CASSERGGPTYEQYF | TGTGCCAGCAGTGAAAGGGGGGGCCCGACCTACGAGCAGTACTTC | TRBJ2-7 | . | TRBV2 | many
CASSLLTGSNQPQHF | TGTGCCAGCAGTCTCCTAACTGGGAGCAATCAGCCCCAGCATTTT | TRBJ1-5 | . | TRBV28 | few
CASSSYLSNQPQHF | TGTGCCAGCAGTAGCTACCTTAGCAATCAGCCCCAGCATTTT | TRBJ1-5 | . | TRBV28 | many
CASSYASGGQGTQYF | TGTGCCAGCAGTTACGCTAGCGGGGGTCAAGGGACCCAGTACTTC | TRBJ2-5 | TRBD2 | TRBV6-5 | many
CASSSRAALHF | TGTGCCAGCAGTTCCAGGGCGGCCCTCCACTTT | TRBJ1-6 | . | TRBV12-3/TRBV12-4 | many
CASSLGGMGEPQHF | TGTGCCAGCAGTTTGGGAGGGATGGGAGAGCCCCAGCATTTT | TRBJ1-5 | . | TRBV27 | few
CASSLPPRRVGFTEVFF | TGTGCCAGCAGTTTACCTCCGCGTCGGGTCGGGTTCACTGAAGTTTTCTTT | TRBJ1-1 | . | TRBV28 | few
CASSPETGREQFF | TGTGCCAGCTCACCTGAGACGGGGCGCGAGCAGTTCTTC | TRBJ2-1 | . | TRBV18 | .
CASSPLGYTQYF | TGTGCCAGCAGTCCCTTGGGTTATACGCAGTATTTT | TRBJ2-3 | . | TRBV27 | .
CASSLVPNTEAFF | TGTGCCAGCAGCTTAGTCCCGAACACTGAAGCTTTCTTT | TRBJ1-1 | . | TRBV7-3 | many
CASSNSVGGSGYEQFF | TGTGCCAGCAGCAATTCGGTGGGCGGGAGTGGGTATGAGCAGTTCTTC | TRBJ2-1 | . | TRBV21-1 | many
CASSAGTGASRRGYTF | TGTGCCAGCAGCGCCGGGACAGGAGCCTCCAGGCGTGGCTACACCTTC | TRBJ1-2 | TRBD1 | TRBV11-2 | .
CASSPGGIDLLETQYF | TGTGCCAGCAGCCCCGGGGGAATAGACTTATTAGAGACCCAGTACTTC | TRBJ2-5 | . | TRBV5-5 | many
CASSEAPQGVPQHF | TGTGCCAGCAGTGAAGCCCCCCAGGGAGTGCCCCAGCATTTT | TRBJ1-5 | . | TRBV6-1 | few
CASSSTLRDLQETQYF | TGTGCCAGCAGTTCGACCCTCCGGGACTTACAAGAGACCCAGTACTTC | TRBJ2-5 | . | TRBV2 | many
CSASPDRGNTEAFF | TGCAGTGCTAGCCCCGACAGGGGGAACACTGAAGCTTTCTTT | TRBJ1-1 | TRBD1 | TRBV20-1 | many
CASSLGLAGEGEQFF | TGCGCCAGCAGCTTGGGACTAGCGGGAGAAGGTGAGCAGTTCTTC | TRBJ2-1 | TRBD2 | TRBV5-1 | many
CASSLVGGGDEQYF | TGCGCCAGCAGCTTGGTAGGCGGGGGCGACGAGCAGTACTTC | TRBJ2-7 | . | TRBV5-1 | many
CASSPGTGGTDTQYF | TGTGCCAGCAGCCCGGGGACAGGGGGCACAGATACGCAGTATTTT | TRBJ2-3 | TRBD1 | TRBV5-6 | many
CASSLGLGDTGELFF | TGTGCCAGCAGTCTAGGACTAGGGGACACCGGGGAGCTGTTTTTT | TRBJ2-2 | TRBD2 | TRBV12-3/TRBV12-4 | many
CASSSPPGWTSPYEQYF | TGTGCCAGCAGCTCCCCGCCCGGGTGGACTAGCCCCTACGAGCAGTACTTC | TRBJ2-7 | TRBD2 | TRBV5-6 | .
CASRMDGGTVGNQPQHF | TGTGCCAGTAGGATGGATGGGGGCACGGTGGGCAATCAGCCCCAGCATTTT | TRBJ1-5 | . | TRBV19 | few
CASNRGGETQYF | TGTGCCAGCAACAGGGGAGGGGAGACCCAGTACTTC | TRBJ2-5 | . | TRBV9 | many
CASVRAGSLNTEAFF | TGTGCCAGCGTAAGAGCCGGGTCCTTAAACACTGAAGCTTTCTTT | TRBJ1-1 | . | TRBV2 | many
CAISETKLTDTQYF | TGTGCCATCAGTGAGACGAAACTCACAGATACGCAGTATTTT | TRBJ2-3 | . | TRBV10-3 | many
CRCVKSSTQPQHF | TGCAGATGTGTAAAGAGCTCCACGCAGCCCCAGCATTTT | TRBJ1-5 | . | TRBV20-1 | many
CASSTGTSGAQETQYF | TGTGCCAGCAGCACCGGGACTAGCGGTGCTCAAGAGACCCAGTACTTC | TRBJ2-5 | TRBD2 | TRBV5-4 | .
CASSQGREFEQYF | TGCGCCAGCAGCCAAGGCAGGGAGTTCGAGCAGTACTTC | TRBJ2-7 | . | TRBV4-1 | few
CASALRGRASYEQYF | TGTGCCAGCGCCCTTCGAGGGAGGGCCTCCTACGAGCAGTACTTC | TRBJ2-7 | TRBD2 | TRBV27 | .
CASSDSGSTGELFF | TGTGCCAGCAGTGATTCAGGGAGCACCGGGGAGCTGTTTTTT | TRBJ2-2 | . | TRBV6-1 | many